This entry lists 16 T cell receptor beta chains sequenced from one sample in a study of early T cells in non-severe SARS-CoV-2 infection. TCRdb passed the 5' RACE reads through MiXCR, listing each CDR3 protein once. The repertoire holds 99,000 or so distinct CDR3 sequences, with roughly 17% as singletons. The sample consisted of whole blood. All receptors derive from an adult who was a healthcare worker with PCR-confirmed SARS-CoV-2 infection or an uninfected control (not recorded which).

This clonotype has more than one count but fewer than ten. This chain joins TRBV20-1 and TRBJ2-5; 7 nucleotides agree with TRBD2. Germline V lookup: CDR1 DFQATT, CDR2 SNEGSKA (reference sequence). The CDR3 contains 13 residues. J was trimmed by 4 bases and V by 2 bases; bases with no gene match: 4. The CDR3 is CSARSGGGETQYF. DNA of the CDR3: TGCAGTGCTAGATCGGGCGGGGGAGAGACCCAGTACTTC.

This chain connects TRBV9 to TRBJ2-2; D not certain. The CDR3 runs to 13 residues. The V and J ends lost 4 bases and 6 bases respectively, with 10 bases between them. Germline V lookup: CDR1 SGDLS, CDR2 YYNGEE. For the CDR3, the DNA is TGTGCCAGCAGCCCAGATTTGCCCGGGGAGCTGTTTTTT. It translates to CASSPDLPGELFF.

Only a few counts were recorded for this clonotype. This chain's CDR3 is CASSSDRTSTDTQYF. The CDR3 bases are TGTGCCAGCAGCTCAGACAGAACTAGCACAGATACGCAGTATTTT. The chain uses TRBV5-6 and TRBJ2-3; perhaps TRBD1 as D (5 bases). The length of the CDR3 is 15 residues. The germline V and J ends were trimmed by 3 bases and 0 bases, with 11 bases remaining between them. Looked up from germline, CDR1 is SGHDT and CDR2 is YYEEEE.

This clonotype was observed a few times. This chain uses TRBV5-6 with TRBJ2-2; 7 nucleotides line up with TRBD2. The CDR3 runs to 15 residues. From germline, CDR1 is SGHDT and CDR2 YYEEEE. The junction had 6 bases not matched to a gene; V was cut back by 2 bases and J by 5 bases. For the CDR3, the DNA is TGTGCCAGCAGCTTAGGGGACTATAGGACCGGGGAGCTGTTTTTT. Translation gives CASSLGDYRTGELFF. The full variable domain, its missing parts supplied by reference TRBV5-6 and TRBJ2-2, is DAGVTQSPTHLIKTRGQQVTLRCSPKSGHDTVSWYQQALGQGPQFIFQYYEEEERQRGNFPDRFSGHQFPNYSSELNVNALLLGDSALYLCASSLGDYRTGELFFGEGSRLTVL.

This sequence joins TRBV20-1 and TRBJ1-2; no definite D call. CDR1 DFQATT and CDR2 SNEGSKA come from the germline V gene (reference sequence). The CDR3 runs to 15 residues. Trimming cost V 5 bases and J 0 bases, with 16 bases left between them. The CDR3 here is CSAPGTAGANYGYTF. The CDR3 coding sequence is TGCAGTGCTCCGGGCACCGCCGGAGCTAACTATGGCTACACCTTC.

This clonotype has only a few counts. The chain is built from TRBV20-1 and TRBJ2-1; 9 nucleotides align to TRBD1. Trimming removed 3 bases from V and 8 bases from J; junction bases left unmatched: 11. The CDR3 has 15 residues. Germline V lookup: CDR1 DFQATT, CDR2 SNEGSKA (reference sequence). The CDR3 nucleotides read TGCAGTGCTAGGAGGGGACAGGGAACGTACGATGAGCAGTTCTTC. Its translation is CSARRGQGTYDEQFF.

J is TRBJ2-7 and V is TRBV28; perhaps TRBD1 as D (6 bases). The CDR3 is 15 residues long. Looked up from germline, CDR1 is MDHEN and CDR2 is SYDVKM. V lost 2 bases and J 2 bases, leaving 13 bases between the germline ends. The DNA of the CDR3 is TGTGCCAGCAGTTTAAGTTTTCAGGGGACCTACGAGCAGTACTTC. Protein sequence: CASSLSFQGTYEQYF.

V is TRBV4-3 and J is TRBJ2-7; D is perhaps TRBD1 (5 bases). Germline-derived CDR1 and CDR2 are LGHNA and YSLEER. V lost 1 base to trimming and J lost 0 bases, with 7 bases between them. The CDR3 has 14 residues. This CDR3 is CASSQGRASYEQYF. DNA of the CDR3: TGCGCCAGCAGCCAAGGCAGGGCCTCCTACGAGCAGTACTTC.

The J gene is TRBJ2-2, the V gene TRBV10-3, with 10 bases aligning to TRBD1. CDR1 is ENHRY, CDR2 SYGVKD, per germline. With V trimmed by 7 bases and J by 3 bases, 2 bases remained unmatched. This CDR3 spans 14 amino acids. For the CDR3, the DNA is TGTGCCATCATGGGGACAGGGGACACCGGGGAGCTGTTTTTT. Amino acids: CAIMGTGDTGELFF.

This clonotype was picked up many times. This sequence joins TRBV4-2 and TRBJ1-3, with D possibly TRBD1 on 5 matching bases. Germline lookup yields CDR1 LGHNA and CDR2 YNFKEQ. The length of the CDR3 is 15 residues. V dropped 0 bases and J dropped 2 bases, with 8 bases sitting between them. The CDR3 reads CASSQEGTAGNTIYF. The CDR3 coding sequence is TGTGCCAGCAGCCAAGAGGGGACGGCTGGAAACACCATATATTTT.

The V gene is TRBV12-3 or TRBV12-4, the J gene TRBJ1-2; weak D call: TRBD1 (5 bases). The CDR3 length is 17 residues. V dropped 3 bases and J dropped 1 base, with 18 bases sitting between them. This CDR3 reads CASSLGSKGLDNYGYTF. The CDR3, as DNA: TGTGCCAGCAGTTTGGGATCGAAGGGGCTAGATAACTATGGCTACACCTTC.

The CDR3 loop reads CASMRSLAGKETQYF. The CDR3 coding sequence is TGTGCCAGCATGAGGTCCCTAGCGGGGAAGGAGACCCAGTACTTC. This chain uses TRBV7-2 with TRBJ2-5, with TRBD2 identical over 9 bases. This CDR3 spans 15 amino acids. The ends lost 7 bases at V and 5 bases at J; junction bases unmatched: 11. The V gene's germline CDR1 is SGHTA and CDR2 FQGNSA.

This clonotype was observed a handful of times. V is TRBV2 and J is TRBJ1-2; tentatively, D is TRBD1 (6 bases). Trimming removed 2 bases from V and 4 bases from J, with 11 bases in between. The CDR3 loop spans 14 amino acids. Looked up from germline, CDR1 is SNHLY and CDR2 is FYNNEI. Written as DNA, the CDR3 is TGTGCCAGCAGTGAAATCGACAGGATCTATGGCTACACCTTC. As protein: CASSEIDRIYGYTF.

The V and J genes are TRBV6-1 and TRBJ1-6; D ambiguous. Looked up from germline, CDR1 is MNHNS and CDR2 is SASEGT. The CDR3 totals 14 residues. Trimming took off 2 bases at V and 10 bases at J, with 12 bases between the two ends. This chain's CDR3 is CASSETKVRSPLHF. The CDR3 coding sequence is TGTGCCAGCAGTGAAACGAAAGTACGGTCACCCCTCCACTTT.

In this sample, this clonotype turned up a few times. The J gene is TRBJ1-5, the V gene TRBV19, with unresolved D. The V end lost 3 bases, the J end lost 11 bases, and 11 bases lay between the germline ends. The CDR3 has 12 amino acids. Looked up from germline, CDR1 is LNHDA and CDR2 is SQIVND (reference sequence). The CDR3 DNA sequence: TGTGCCAGTAGTATGGCCACAGAAGCCCAGCATTTT. Translating it yields CASSMATEAQHF.

This clonotype was seen a handful of times. This chain links TRBV25-1 with TRBJ2-1; TRBD2 agrees at 7 bases. The V gene end was trimmed by 2 bases and the J gene end by 0 bases; junction bases not matched to a gene: 4. The CDR3 has 16 residues. Germline V CDR1 and CDR2: MGHDK, SYGVNS. The CDR3 nucleotides are TGTGCCAGCAGTGAAACCCAGCGGGACTCCTACAATGAGCAGTTCTTC. It translates to CASSETQRDSYNEQFF.